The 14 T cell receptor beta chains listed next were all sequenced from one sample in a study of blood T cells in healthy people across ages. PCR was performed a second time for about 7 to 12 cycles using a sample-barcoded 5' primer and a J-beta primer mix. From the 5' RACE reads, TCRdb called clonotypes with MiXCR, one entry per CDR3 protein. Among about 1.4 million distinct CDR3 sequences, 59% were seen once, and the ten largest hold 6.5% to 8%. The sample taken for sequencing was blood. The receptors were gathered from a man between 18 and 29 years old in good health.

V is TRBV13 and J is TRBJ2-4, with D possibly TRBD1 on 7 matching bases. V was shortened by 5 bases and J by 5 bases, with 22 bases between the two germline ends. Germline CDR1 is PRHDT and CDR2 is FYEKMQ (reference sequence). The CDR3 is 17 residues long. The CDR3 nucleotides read TGTGCCAGCAGCACCGGGACTCCCAGGGGGGTAGAAAACATTCAGTACTTC. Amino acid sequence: CASSTGTPRGVENIQYF.

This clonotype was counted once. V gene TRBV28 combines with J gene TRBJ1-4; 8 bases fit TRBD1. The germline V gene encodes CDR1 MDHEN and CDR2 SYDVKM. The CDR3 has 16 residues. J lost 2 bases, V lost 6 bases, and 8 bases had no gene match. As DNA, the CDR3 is TGTGCCAGCAGGCTTCCCGGGACAGGTACTAATGAAAAACTGTTTTTT. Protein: CASRLPGTGTNEKLFF. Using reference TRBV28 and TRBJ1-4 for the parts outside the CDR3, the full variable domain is DVKVTQSSRYLVKRTGEKVFLECVQDMDHENMFWYRQDPGLGLRLIYFSYDVKMKEKGDIPEGYSVSREKKERFSLILESASTNQTSMYLCASRLPGTGTNEKLFFGSGTQLSVL.

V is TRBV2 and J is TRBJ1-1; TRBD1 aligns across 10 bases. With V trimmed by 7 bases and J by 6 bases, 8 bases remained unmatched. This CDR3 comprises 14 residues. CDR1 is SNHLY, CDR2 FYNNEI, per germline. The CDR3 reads CASTGQGVFSEAFF. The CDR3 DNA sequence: TGTGCCAGCACCGGACAGGGGGTGTTTTCTGAAGCTTTCTTT. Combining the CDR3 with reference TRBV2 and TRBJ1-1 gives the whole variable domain EPEVTQTPSHQVTQMGQEVILRCVPISNHLYFYWYRQILGQKVEFLVSFYNNEISEKSEIFDDQFSVERPDGSNFTLKIRSTKLEDSAMYFCASTGQGVFSEAFFGQGTRLTVV.

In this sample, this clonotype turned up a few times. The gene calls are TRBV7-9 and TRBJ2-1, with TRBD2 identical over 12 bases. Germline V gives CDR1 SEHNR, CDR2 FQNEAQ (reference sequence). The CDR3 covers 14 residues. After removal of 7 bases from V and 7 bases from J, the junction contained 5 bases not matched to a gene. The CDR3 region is CASKRLAGDNEQFF. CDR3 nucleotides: TGTGCCAGCAAGCGACTAGCGGGAGATAATGAGCAGTTCTTC.

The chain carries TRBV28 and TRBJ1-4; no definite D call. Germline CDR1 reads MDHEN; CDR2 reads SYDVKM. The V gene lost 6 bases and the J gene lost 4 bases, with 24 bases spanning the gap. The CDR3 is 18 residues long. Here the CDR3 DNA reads TGTGCCAGCAGCCCAATACTCGGACCCGAAGGAGGTAATGAAAAACTGTTTTTT. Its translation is CASSPILGPEGGNEKLFF. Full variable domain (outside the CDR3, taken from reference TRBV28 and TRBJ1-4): DVKVTQSSRYLVKRTGEKVFLECVQDMDHENMFWYRQDPGLGLRLIYFSYDVKMKEKGDIPEGYSVSREKKERFSLILESASTNQTSMYLCASSPILGPEGGNEKLFFGSGTQLSVL.

CDR3 DNA: TGTGCCAGCAGTTACTCTTTGACTACAGTATCCTACGAGCAGTACTTC. This encodes CASSYSLTTVSYEQYF. The chain joins TRBV6-5 to TRBJ2-7; weak D call: TRBD2 (5 bases). Germline assignment: CDR1 MNHEY and CDR2 SVGAGI. This CDR3 is 16 amino acids long. Trimming removed 0 bases at V and 1 base at J, with 13 bases between.

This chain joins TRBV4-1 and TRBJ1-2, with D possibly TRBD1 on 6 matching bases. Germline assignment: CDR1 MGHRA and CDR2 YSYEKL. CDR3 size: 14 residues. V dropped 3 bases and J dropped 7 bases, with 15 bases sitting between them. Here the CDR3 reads CASSQGAGAFGYTF. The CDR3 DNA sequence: TGCGCCAGCAGCCAGGGGGCGGGGGCGTTTGGCTACACCTTC.

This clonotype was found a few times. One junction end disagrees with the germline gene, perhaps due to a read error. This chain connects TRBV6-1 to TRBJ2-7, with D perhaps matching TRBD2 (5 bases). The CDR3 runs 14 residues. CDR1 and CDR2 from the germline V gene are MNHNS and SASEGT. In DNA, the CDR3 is TGTGCCAGTAGTGAATCGGCAGACTACTACGAGCAGTACTTC. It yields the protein CASSESADYYEQYF.

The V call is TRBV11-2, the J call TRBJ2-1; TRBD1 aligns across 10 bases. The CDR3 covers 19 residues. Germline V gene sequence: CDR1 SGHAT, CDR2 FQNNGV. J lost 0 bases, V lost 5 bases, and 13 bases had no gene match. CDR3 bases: TGTGCCAGCAGCCAAGATCCCGGGACAGGGGTTTCCTCCTACAATGAGCAGTTCTTC. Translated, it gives CASSQDPGTGVSSYNEQFF.

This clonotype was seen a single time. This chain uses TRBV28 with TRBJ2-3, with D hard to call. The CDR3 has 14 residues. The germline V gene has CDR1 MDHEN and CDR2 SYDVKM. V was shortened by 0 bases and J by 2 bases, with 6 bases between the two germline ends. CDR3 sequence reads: CASSLWSDTDTQYF. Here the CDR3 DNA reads TGTGCCAGCAGTTTATGGAGTGACACAGATACGCAGTATTTT.

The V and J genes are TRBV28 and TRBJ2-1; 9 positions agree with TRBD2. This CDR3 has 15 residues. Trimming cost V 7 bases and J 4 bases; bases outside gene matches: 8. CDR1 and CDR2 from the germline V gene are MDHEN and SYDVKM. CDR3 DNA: TGTGCCAGCAAGTCAGCTAGCGGGGTTTACAATGAGCAGTTCTTC. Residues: CASKSASGVYNEQFF.

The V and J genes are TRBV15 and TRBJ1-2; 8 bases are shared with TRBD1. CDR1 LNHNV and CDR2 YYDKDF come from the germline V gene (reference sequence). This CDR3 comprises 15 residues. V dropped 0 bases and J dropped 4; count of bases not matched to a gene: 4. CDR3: CATSREAGTGYGYTF. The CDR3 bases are TGTGCCACCAGCAGAGAAGCCGGGACAGGCTATGGCTACACCTTC.

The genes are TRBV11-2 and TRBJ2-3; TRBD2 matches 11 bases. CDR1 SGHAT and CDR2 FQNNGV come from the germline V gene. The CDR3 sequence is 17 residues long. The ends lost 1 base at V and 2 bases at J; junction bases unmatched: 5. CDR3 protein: CASSLVLAGAYTDTQYF. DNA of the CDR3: TGTGCCAGCAGCTTAGTACTAGCGGGGGCGTACACAGATACGCAGTATTTT.

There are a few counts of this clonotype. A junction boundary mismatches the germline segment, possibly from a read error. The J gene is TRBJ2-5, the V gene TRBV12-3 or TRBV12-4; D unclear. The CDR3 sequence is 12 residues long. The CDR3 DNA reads TGTGCCAGCAGGGCCGACCAGGAGACCCAGTACTTC. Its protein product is CASRADQETQYF.